These 22 T cell receptor beta chains were sequenced from one sample in a study of blood T cell repertoires in COVID-19. The method was immunoSEQ multiplex PCR; TCRdb's version includes in-frame clones alone and lacks a portion of them. The top ten hold approximately 15% of the sample, which has some 65,000 clones, around 85% seen once. Sequencing input: peripheral blood. The receptor set was obtained from a man in his forties with COVID-19, enrolled during active disease.

This rearrangement joins TRBV6-1 to TRBJ1-2, with 7 bases identical to TRBD1. The CDR3 runs 13 residues. The V and J ends lost 3 bases and 6 bases, in that order; junction bases with no gene match: 4. Germline loops: CDR1 MNHNS, CDR2 SASEGT. The CDR3 nucleotides read TGTGCCAGCAGTGAGACAGGGAATAATGGCTACACCTTC. This translates into CASSETGNNGYTF.

V gene TRBV9 combines with J gene TRBJ2-7; 7 bases map to TRBD1. Germline V gene lookup returns CDR1 SGDLS and CDR2 YYNGEE. V was pared by 4 bases and J by 1 base, with 8 bases of the junction left unmatched. This CDR3 has 15 amino acids. CDR3 in DNA: TGTGCCAGCAGCCCCCGACAGGGTTCGTCCTACGAGCAGTACTTC. Amino acid sequence: CASSPRQGSSYEQYF. Complete variable domain (other parts from reference TRBV9 and TRBJ2-7): DSGVTQTPKHLITATGQRVTLRCSPRSGDLSVYWYQQSLDQGLQFLIQYYNGEERAKGNILERFSAQQFPDLHSELNLSSLELGDSALYFCASSPRQGSSYEQYFGPGTRLTVT.

The chain is built from TRBV20-1 and TRBJ2-1; 11 bases agree with TRBD1. Per the germline V gene, CDR1 is DFQATT and CDR2 is SNEGSKA (reference sequence). The CDR3 runs to 15 residues. The ends lost 3 bases at V and 9 bases at J; junction bases unmatched: 10. CDR3 sequence: CSASKGQGEGGEQFF. In DNA, the CDR3 is TGCAGTGCTAGTAAGGGACAGGGGGAAGGTGGTGAGCAGTTCTTC.

The DNA of the CDR3 is TGTGCCAGCAGCGGAGGCAGGGGGCGTCAAGAGACCCAGTACTTC. Its translation: CASSGGRGRQETQYF. The chain is built from TRBV9 and TRBJ2-5; 8 bases map to TRBD1. The germline V gene has CDR1 SGDLS and CDR2 YYNGEE. The CDR3 runs 15 residues. The V and J ends lost 3 bases and 2 bases, in that order; junction bases with no gene match: 6.

The chain is built from TRBV11-2 and TRBJ2-1; 9 bases fit TRBD2. The CDR3 length is 16 residues. Germline CDR1 and CDR2: SGHAT and FQNNGV. The V segment lost 1 base and the J segment 7 bases; nucleotides outside the gene matches: 8. In DNA, the CDR3 is TGTGCCAGCAGCTTAGTTCTGCGGGGGGGCGTTAATGAGCAGTTCTTC. This codes for CASSLVLRGGVNEQFF.

The rearrangement joins TRBV3-1 (or the pseudogene TRBV3-2) to TRBJ1-2; D possibly corresponds to TRBD1 (6 bases). Germline assignment: CDR1 LGHDT and CDR2 YNNKEL (reference sequence). V was shortened by 6 bases and J by 6 bases, with 14 bases between the two germline ends. This CDR3 is built from 13 residues. Here the CDR3 DNA reads TGTGCCAGCAGTCCCCGGGGGGGCCATGGCTACACCTTC. Protein: CASSPRGGHGYTF.

The chain employs TRBV10-3 and TRBJ2-3; D gene unclear. CDR3 length: 13 residues. Germline lookup yields CDR1 ENHRY and CDR2 SYGVKD. Trimming left V 4 bases short and J 0 bases short, with 5 bases between. The DNA for the CDR3 is TGTGCCATCAGTGCCCCTAGCACAGATACGCAGTATTTT. Its translation: CAISAPSTDTQYF.

The chain is built from TRBV27 and TRBJ2-5; weak D call: TRBD1 (6 bases). The germline CDR1 and CDR2 sequences are MNHEY and SMNVEV (reference sequence). The CDR3 spans 15 residues. Trimming removed 3 bases at V and 4 bases at J, with 15 bases between. CDR3 sequence (DNA): TGTGCCAGCAGTTTTCATCAGGGGATCCCAGAGACCCAGTACTTC. It is translated as CASSFHQGIPETQYF.

This clone showed up just once. V is TRBV6-5 and J is TRBJ2-7; D is uncertain. V was trimmed by 6 bases and J by 4 bases, leaving 7 bases between them. Germline V gives CDR1 MNHEY, CDR2 SVGAGI. The CDR3 sequence is 11 residues long. The chain's CDR3 is CASRQNYEQYF. In DNA form, the CDR3 reads TGTGCCAGCAGGCAGAATTACGAGCAGTACTTC.

This chain links TRBV2 with TRBJ1-1; perhaps TRBD1 as D (6 bases). CDR1 and CDR2 (germline): SNHLY, FYNNEI. Trimming shortened V by 8 bases and J by 0 bases, and 13 bases separated the two germline ends. This CDR3 has 14 amino acids. Written as DNA, the CDR3 is TGTGCCAGCCAAACGGACAGAATGAACACTGAAGCTTTCTTT. Its protein product is CASQTDRMNTEAFF.

The DNA for the CDR3 is TGTGCCTGGAACCGACAGATAAGCTATGGCTACACCTTC. It codes for CAWNRQISYGYTF. The chain recombines TRBV30 with TRBJ1-2; weak D call: TRBD1 (5 bases). Looked up from germline, CDR1 is GTSNPN and CDR2 is SVGIG (reference sequence). V was shortened by 4 bases and J by 4 bases, with 13 bases between the two germline ends. This CDR3 has 13 amino acids.

The chain links TRBV10-2 to TRBJ1-5; 9 bases are a match to TRBD1. The CDR3 length is 15 residues. Germline trimming cut 2 bases from V and 6 bases from J; bases unmatched to any gene: 5. CDR1 is WSHSY and CDR2 is SAAADI in the germline V gene. CDR3 DNA sequence: TGCGCCAGCAGTGAGCTGGACAGGGGCGTTCAGCCCCAGCATTTT. It yields the protein CASSELDRGVQPQHF.

This chain uses TRBV24-1 with TRBJ2-1; 7 nucleotides align to TRBD2. V lost 9 bases, J lost 4 bases, and 5 bases stayed unmatched. The CDR3 consists of 13 residues. The germline V gene has CDR1 KGHDR and CDR2 SFDVKD. CDR3 protein: CATWGGVYNEQFF. The DNA of the CDR3 is TGTGCCACCTGGGGGGGGGTGTACAATGAGCAGTTCTTC.

The V call is TRBV13, the J call TRBJ2-5; 9 bases align to TRBD1. This CDR3 comprises 14 residues. Germline V gives CDR1 PRHDT, CDR2 FYEKMQ (reference sequence). The V gene end was trimmed by 4 bases and the J gene end by 5 bases; junction bases not matched to a gene: 5. CDR3 nucleotide sequence: TGTGCCAGCAGCTCGTACAGGGGGCGGGAGACCCAGTACTTC. Protein: CASSSYRGRETQYF.

This chain connects TRBV7-2 to TRBJ2-2, with TRBD2 as a possible D gene (6 bases). The CDR3 is 16 amino acids. With 2 bases removed from V and 3 bases from J, the gap between germline ends came to 13 bases. Germline values: CDR1 SGHTA, CDR2 FQGNSA. The chain's CDR3 is CASSLPGLSYTGELFF. In nucleotides, the CDR3 is TGTGCCAGCAGCTTACCGGGACTCAGTTACACCGGGGAGCTGTTTTTT. Based on the CDR3 plus reference TRBV7-2 and TRBJ2-2, the full variable domain is GAGVSQSPSNKVTEKGKDVELRCDPISGHTALYWYRQSLGQGLEFLIYFQGNSAPDKSGLPSDRFSAERTGGSVSTLTIQRTQQEDSAVYLCASSLPGLSYTGELFFGEGSRLTVL.

V gene TRBV24-1 combines with J gene TRBJ2-3, with 10 bases lining up with TRBD1. V shed 5 bases and J 4 bases; nucleotides not matched to a gene: 11. The CDR3 spans 17 residues. Germline V gene sequence: CDR1 KGHDR, CDR2 SFDVKD. The CDR3 sequence is CATSAPSGTGAADTQYF. The DNA for the CDR3 is TGTGCCACCAGTGCTCCGTCCGGGACAGGGGCCGCAGATACGCAGTATTTT.

This clone was seen a single time. The chain has TRBV6-4 and TRBJ1-6, with D perhaps TRBD1 (6 bases). This CDR3 is built from 13 residues. Germline assignment: CDR1 MRHNA and CDR2 SNTAGT. V was clipped by 7 bases and J by 4 bases, with 8 bases between them. The CDR3 nucleotides are TGTGCCAGCAAAGGACAGTATAATTCACCCCTCCACTTT. Its translation is CASKGQYNSPLHF.

The gene calls are TRBV5-1 and TRBJ2-5, with 8 bases fitting TRBD1. V dropped 4 bases and J dropped 3; count of bases not matched to a gene: 2. CDR3 length: 13 amino acids. Germline V gene lookup returns CDR1 SGHRS and CDR2 YFSETQ. CDR3 protein: CASSMTGEETQYF. The CDR3 DNA follows: TGCGCCAGCAGCATGACAGGGGAAGAGACCCAGTACTTC.

The CDR3 DNA reads as TGTGCCAGCAGCGTAGGTTCGGGTTCGGGAAACACCATATATTTT. Protein product: CASSVGSGSGNTIYF. The rearrangement links TRBV9 to TRBJ1-3; D unclear. This CDR3 has 15 residues. Germline CDR1 SGDLS, CDR2 YYNGEE. Between the trimmed V and J ends, which lost 0 bases and 4 bases, there was a span of 11 bases.

The chain combines TRBV30 with TRBJ2-7; D may be TRBD1 (5 bases). Germline V gives CDR1 GTSNPN, CDR2 SVGIG (reference sequence). V was cut by 1 base and J by 4 bases, with 11 bases left in between. CDR3 length: 13 residues. CDR3 sequence (DNA): TGTGCCTGGAGTGGACGGGCAGGGTACGAGCAGTACTTC. Translation: CAWSGRAGYEQYF.

This clone came up once. The V gene is TRBV6-5, the J gene TRBJ2-7, with D perhaps matching TRBD1 (6 bases). V lost 4 bases, J lost 2 bases, and 15 bases lay in between. Germline V gene sequence: CDR1 MNHEY, CDR2 SVGAGI. This CDR3 has 15 amino acids. Written as DNA, the CDR3 is TGTGCCAGCAGTTTGGCAGGGGCTTTGGCCTACGAGCAGTACTTC. The encoded protein is CASSLAGALAYEQYF.

The chain carries TRBV2 and TRBJ2-1; D is possibly TRBD1 (6 bases). There are 13 residues in the CDR3. Per germline, CDR1 SNHLY and CDR2 FYNNEI. The germline V and J ends were trimmed by 6 bases and 8 bases, with 14 bases remaining between them. CDR3 nucleotide sequence: TGTGCCAGCAGGACAATGGGACAACATGAGCAGTTCTTC. It is translated as CASRTMGQHEQFF.